This TCR beta chain emerged from a study of beta chain features in type 1 diabetes. CDR1 is MGHRA, CDR2 YSYEKL, per germline. This CDR3 contains 15 residues. Trimming took 1 base from V and 7 from J; bases not matched to a gene: 6. This clone was observed a handful of times. Its antigen is still unknown. Broader study findings: The study found moderately but significantly shorter TCRB CDR3s in all four CD4+ subsets of Type 1 diabetes patients. Unsettled here was the matter of whether HLA type influences TCRB rearrangement. Relative to healthy donors, patients appeared to have naive, central memory and Treg TCRB repertoires that were more similar.

Expressed TCRB transcripts got sequenced, as all isolated RNA was reverse transcribed. Using immunoSEQ multiplex PCR, the repertoire was profiled, and TCRdb retains in-frame clones only, with some absent. Among roughly 340,000 clones, approximately 13% were seen once, and the ten largest hold nearly 0.015%. The authors sorted CD4+ naive, central memory, regulatory and stem cell-like memory cells via CD45RO/CCR7/CD25/CD127/CD95/CD27. The sample consisted of naive CD4+ T cells from blood. The chain recombines TRBV4-1 with TRBJ2-7, with 11 bases identical to TRBD2. This clonotype was sampled from a woman aged 18-30 years with type 1 diabetes. CDR3 sequence reads: CASSQVGTSGREQYF. CDR3 bases: TGCGCCAGCAGCCAAGTCGGGACTAGCGGTCGAGAGCAGTACTTC.